The 25 T cell receptor beta chains presented below share a single source sample, sequenced in a study of T cell responses to AZD1222 COVID-19 vaccine. Using immunoSEQ multiplex PCR, the repertoire was profiled, and TCRdb retains in-frame clones only, with some absent. Here the sample spans 180,000 or so clones, more than 75% being singletons. The sample here was peripheral blood, taken 28 days after the second AZD1222 dose. Receptor source: an adult who received the AZD1222 COVID-19 vaccine.

The genes are TRBV6-6 and TRBJ1-5; 9 positions match TRBD1. Trimming took 7 bases from V and 7 from J; bases not matched to a gene: 5. The CDR3 spans 13 residues. Germline V gene lookup returns CDR1 MNHNY and CDR2 SVGAGI (reference sequence). CDR3 DNA sequence: TGTGCCAGCAAAATTACAGGGGGCCAGCCCCAGCATTTT. Translated, it gives CASKITGGQPQHF.

J is TRBJ2-5 and V is TRBV28; 12 bases agree with TRBD2. The CDR3 totals 17 residues. Looked up from germline, CDR1 is MDHEN and CDR2 is SYDVKM. Trimming cost V 5 bases and J 5 bases; bases outside gene matches: 12. The CDR3 loop reads CASSTPRLAGAVETQYF. CDR3 in DNA: TGTGCCAGCAGTACGCCCCGACTAGCGGGAGCTGTCGAGACCCAGTACTTC.

This clone was detected only once. V is TRBV10-3 and J is TRBJ1-3; 8 positions agree with TRBD1. This CDR3 comprises 16 residues. Germline assignment: CDR1 ENHRY and CDR2 SYGVKD. V lost 2 bases and J lost 1; bases outside the gene matches: 4. CDR3: CAISEDRTGSGNTIYF. DNA for the CDR3: TGTGCCATCAGTGAGGACCGGACAGGGTCTGGAAACACCATATATTTT.

V gene TRBV7-9 combines with J gene TRBJ2-2; TRBD2 matches at 14 bases. CDR3 length: 19 residues. Germline V lookup: CDR1 SEHNR, CDR2 FQNEAQ (reference sequence). V gave up 4 bases and J gave up 1 base; unmatched junction bases: 8. CDR3 amino acids: CASSSNRLAGGRNTGELFF. The CDR3 DNA follows: TGTGCCAGCAGCTCAAACCGACTAGCGGGAGGGAGGAACACCGGGGAGCTGTTTTTT.

CDR3 DNA sequence: TGTGCCATCAGTGCAAGCGGGATGAACACCGGGGAGCTGTTTTTT. It codes for CAISASGMNTGELFF. This chain joins TRBV10-3 and TRBJ2-2, with 7 bases aligning to TRBD2. CDR1 and CDR2 from the germline V gene are ENHRY and SYGVKD. There are 15 residues in the CDR3. V shed 4 bases and J 1 base; nucleotides not matched to a gene: 3.

V usage is TRBV4-3 and J usage is TRBJ2-3; 7 bases line up with TRBD1. Germline values: CDR1 LGHNA, CDR2 YSLEER. Trimming took 1 base from V and 1 from J; bases not matched to a gene: 8. The CDR3 runs to 17 residues. CDR3 bases: TGCGCCAGCAGCCAAGCCCAAACAGGGGTCGGCACAGATACGCAGTATTTT. Translated, it gives CASSQAQTGVGTDTQYF.

The chain couples TRBV5-1 to TRBJ1-6; no definite D call. CDR1 and CDR2 (germline): SGHRS, YFSETQ. This CDR3 has 16 amino acids. V lost 3 bases to trimming and J lost 5 bases, with 15 bases between them. The CDR3 DNA is TGCGCCAGCAGCTCTGTACGGCGCGGGGATAATTCACCCCTCCACTTT. Translation: CASSSVRRGDNSPLHF.

The rearrangement links TRBV11-2 to TRBJ2-2, with TRBD2 identical over 12 bases. Germline V CDR1 and CDR2: SGHAT, FQNNGV. Trimming took 5 bases from V and 6 from J; bases not matched to a gene: 4. This CDR3 comprises 15 residues. CDR3 coding DNA: TGTGCCAGCAGCCCCCGGACTAGCGGGGCCGGGGAGCTGTTTTTT. Amino acid sequence: CASSPRTSGAGELFF.

CDR3 coding DNA: TGTGCCAGCAGATTCGACAGGAGCTCCTACGAGCAGTACTTC. This encodes CASRFDRSSYEQYF. The chain couples TRBV5-4 to TRBJ2-7; D is perhaps TRBD1 (6 bases). CDR3 length equals 14 residues. V was clipped by 5 bases and J by 0 bases, with 12 bases between them. Germline V CDR1 and CDR2: SGHNT, YYREEE (reference sequence). The whole variable domain, filled in from reference TRBV5-4 and TRBJ2-7, reads ETGVTQSPTHLIKTRGQQVTLRCSSQSGHNTVSWYQQALGQGPQFIFQYYREEENGRGNFPPRFSGLQFPNYSSELNVNALELDDSALYLCASRFDRSSYEQYFGPGTRLTVT.

The rearrangement joins TRBV7-9 to TRBJ1-5; D remains unclear. This CDR3 comprises 13 residues. Germline V lookup: CDR1 SEHNR, CDR2 FQNEAQ (reference sequence). V was trimmed by 1 base and J by 3 bases, leaving 4 bases between them. CDR3 region: CASSLDINQPQHF. CDR3 DNA sequence: TGTGCCAGCAGCTTAGACATCAATCAGCCCCAGCATTTT. Variable domain in full (rest from reference TRBV7-9 and TRBJ1-5): DTGVSQNPRHKITKRGQNVTFRCDPISEHNRLYWYRQTLGQGPEFLTYFQNEAQLEKSRLLSDRFSAERPKGSFSTLEIQRTEQGDSAMYLCASSLDINQPQHFGDGTRLSIL.

CDR3 loop: CASSEAAWPSSYNSPLHF. The CDR3 nucleotides are TGTGCCAGCAGTGAAGCGGCATGGCCAAGCTCCTATAATTCACCCCTCCACTTT. The V gene is TRBV6-1, the J gene TRBJ1-6; D call uncertain. The CDR3 runs 18 residues. V was shortened by 0 bases and J by 0 bases, with 12 bases between the two germline ends. The germline V gene encodes CDR1 MNHNS and CDR2 SASEGT.

The chain has TRBV18 and TRBJ1-2; 7 nucleotides agree with TRBD1. The CDR3 spans 14 residues. Germline loops: CDR1 KGHSH, CDR2 LQKENI. The junction had 4 bases not matched to a gene; V was cut back by 3 bases and J by 3 bases. The CDR3 loop is CASSPRGLDYGYTF. In nucleotides, the CDR3 is TGTGCCAGCTCACCGAGGGGGCTGGACTATGGCTACACCTTC.

V usage is TRBV5-4 and J usage is TRBJ1-2; D gene uncertain. The CDR3 is 12 amino acids. Germline CDR1 and CDR2: SGHNT and YYREEE (reference sequence). V lost 2 bases and J lost 6, with 8 bases in between. The chain's CDR3 is CASSFLGDGYTF. CDR3 sequence (DNA): TGTGCCAGCAGCTTCCTGGGTGATGGCTACACCTTC.

V usage is TRBV10-3 and J usage is TRBJ1-2; 9 bases are shared with TRBD1. Losses at the gene ends were 0 bases for V and 11 bases for J; bases not matched to a gene: 7. The CDR3 consists of 14 residues. Germline V gene sequence: CDR1 ENHRY, CDR2 SYGVKD. DNA of the CDR3: TGTGCCATCAGTGAGTCCGGACAGGGGATAGGTTACACCTTC. Translated, it gives CAISESGQGIGYTF.

The rearrangement joins TRBV27 to TRBJ1-6, with a possible D match to TRBD1 (5 bases). The length of the CDR3 is 14 residues. The V and J ends lost 5 bases and 8 bases respectively, with 13 bases between them. Per the germline V gene, CDR1 is MNHEY and CDR2 is SMNVEV (reference sequence). The CDR3 coding sequence is TGTGCCAGCAGTCTGCAGGGTGGGGATTCACCCCTCCACTTT. This codes for CASSLQGGDSPLHF.

CDR3 residues: CASSLVKGWTSGLYEQYF. The CDR3 region has the DNA TGTGCCAGCAGCTTAGTTAAGGGGTGGACTAGCGGACTTTACGAGCAGTACTTC. The chain combines TRBV7-2 with TRBJ2-7, with TRBD2 matching 10 bases. The CDR3 has 18 residues. The germline CDR1 and CDR2 sequences are SGHTA and FQGNSA. J gave up 4 bases and V 1 base, and 13 bases lay outside the gene matches.

The chain joins TRBV4-2 to TRBJ2-6; weak D call: TRBD2 (5 bases). The V end was cut by 1 base, the J end by 2 bases, with 12 bases between. The CDR3 has 17 amino acids. Per germline, CDR1 LGHNA and CDR2 YNFKEQ. The CDR3 region is CASSQAVLAAGANVLTF. CDR3 coding DNA: TGTGCCAGCAGCCAAGCAGTTCTAGCTGCTGGGGCCAACGTCCTGACTTTC.

In its sample, this clone was seen a few times. The V and J genes are TRBV7-2 and TRBJ1-2; 8 nucleotides match TRBD1. The junction had 9 bases not matched to a gene; V was cut back by 5 bases and J by 4 bases. The CDR3 totals 15 residues. Looked up from germline, CDR1 is SGHTA and CDR2 is FQGNSA. The CDR3 protein is CASSPQDRVVYGYTF. The CDR3 DNA reads TGTGCCAGCAGCCCCCAGGACAGGGTGGTCTATGGCTACACCTTC. The whole variable domain, remainder taken from reference TRBV7-2 and TRBJ1-2, is GAGVSQSPSNKVTEKGKDVELRCDPISGHTALYWYRQSLGQGLEFLIYFQGNSAPDKSGLPSDRFSAERTGGSVSTLTIQRTQQEDSAVYLCASSPQDRVVYGYTFGSGTRLTVV.

V gene TRBV29-1 combines with J gene TRBJ1-2, with a possible D match to TRBD1 (5 bases). Germline CDR1 is SQVTM and CDR2 is ANQGSEA. CDR3 size: 14 residues. The V and J ends lost 4 bases and 3 bases respectively, with 15 bases between them. The CDR3 coding sequence is TGCAGCGTTGTGGCTCTCGGGGCCGACTATGGCTACACCTTC. As protein: CSVVALGADYGYTF.

CDR3 sequence: CASSLGPIQVYGYTF. The CDR3 nucleotides are TGTGCCAGCAGTTTAGGGCCGATCCAAGTCTATGGCTACACCTTC. The chain joins TRBV28 to TRBJ1-2; no clear D gene. CDR1 and CDR2 from the germline V gene are MDHEN and SYDVKM. The V end was cut by 2 bases, the J end by 4 bases, with 14 bases between. There are 15 residues in the CDR3.

V is TRBV10-3 and J is TRBJ2-1; 12 bases agree with TRBD2. The length of the CDR3 is 14 residues. Germline CDR1 and CDR2: ENHRY and SYGVKD. Losses at the gene ends were 10 bases for V and 10 bases for J; bases not matched to a gene: 11. The CDR3 loop reads CATHGLAGGGEQFF. In DNA form, the CDR3 reads TGTGCCACCCACGGGCTAGCGGGAGGGGGGGAGCAGTTCTTC.

The chain employs TRBV7-2 and TRBJ1-1, with unresolved D. The V and J ends lost 5 bases and 3 bases respectively, with 19 bases between them. This CDR3 comprises 16 residues. The germline CDR1 and CDR2 sequences are SGHTA and FQGNSA. The DNA for the CDR3 is TGTGCCAGCAGCCCCGGAAGGACGGACTTGTACACTGAAGCTTTCTTT. Residues: CASSPGRTDLYTEAFF.

V usage is TRBV29-1 and J usage is TRBJ2-3, with 7 bases identical to TRBD2. After removal of 7 bases from V and 1 base from J, the junction contained 5 bases not matched to a gene. Germline values: CDR1 SQVTM, CDR2 ANQGSEA. The CDR3 loop spans 13 amino acids. The CDR3 here is CSGGGAGTDTQYF. CDR3 coding DNA: TGCAGCGGCGGGGGTGCGGGCACAGATACGCAGTATTTT.

CDR3 nucleotides: TGTGCCAGCAGCTTGGACAGTTACTCCTACGAGCAGTACTTC. Translating gives CASSLDSYSYEQYF. The chain uses TRBV11-1 and TRBJ2-7; possibly TRBD1 for D (6 bases). The V end was cut by 3 bases, the J end by 0 bases, with 9 bases between. CDR3 length: 14 residues. Per the germline V gene, CDR1 is SGHAT and CDR2 is FQDESV (reference sequence). The full variable domain, completed using reference TRBV11-1 and TRBJ2-7, is EAEVAQSPRYKITEKSQAVAFWCDPISGHATLYWYRQILGQGPELLVQFQDESVVDDSQLPKDRFSAERLKGVDSTLKIQPAELGDSAMYLCASSLDSYSYEQYFGPGTRLTVT.

The chain is built from TRBV15 and TRBJ2-4; D is undetermined. Trimming removed 1 base at V and 1 base at J, with 8 bases between. Germline V CDR1 and CDR2: LNHNV, YYDKDF (reference sequence). The CDR3 contains 15 residues. CDR3 region: CATSRGAVAKNIQYF. CDR3 DNA sequence: TGTGCCACCAGCAGAGGGGCCGTGGCCAAAAACATTCAGTACTTC.